This T cell receptor (beta chain) comes out of a study of shared clonotypes between healthy human individuals. Only a few counts were recorded for this clone. Its antigen is not known. Study-level results: Clonotype sharing among donors was expected to depend on sequencing depth. In a few donors, about 5% of naive CD4 clonotypes appeared in common. It was the few donors that limited the genetic and exposure-history diversity represented.

Assay: immunoSEQ multiplex PCR; the TCRdb copy retains only in-frame clones and omits some. The sample shows 2 million to 2.5 million clones, approximately 95% of them seen only once. Trimming cost V 5 bases and J 2 bases, with 9 bases left between them. Looked up from germline, CDR1 is SGHTA and CDR2 is FQGTGA. The CDR3 totals 13 residues. The healthy adult donors were HIV-negative and reported no recent acute infections or vaccinations. The chain carries TRBV7-3 and TRBJ1-1; D unclear. The TCR sequence derives from a man younger than 35 in good health. Some clones in this sample may be carry-over from other donors' samples. The source material was naive CD4+ T cells from PBMCs. Regarding subset: CD45RA+ positively selected. This CDR3 reads CASSRQINTEAFF. For the CDR3, the DNA is TGTGCCAGCAGCCGTCAAATAAACACTGAAGCTTTCTTT. Variable domain in full (rest from reference TRBV7-3 and TRBJ1-1): GAGVSQTPSNKVTEKGKYVELRCDPISGHTALYWYRQSLGQGPEFLIYFQGTGAADDSGLPNDRFFAVRPEGSVSTLKIQRTERGDSAVYLCASSRQINTEAFFGQGTRLTVV.